The 12 T cell receptor beta chains listed next were all sequenced from one sample in a study of cytomegalovirus exposure and HLA in healthy donors. The PCR made use of 60 Vbeta and 13 Jbeta primers. Sequencing used immunoSEQ multiplex PCR; TCRdb keeps in-frame clones, though not all of them. The repertoire holds 150,000 or so clones, with over 60% as singletons. The sample taken for sequencing was PBMCs. These receptors were collected from a woman aged 35 to 49 in good health and CMV-seronegative.

J is TRBJ2-1 and V is TRBV6-6; 13 bases map to TRBD2. The CDR3 is 15 amino acids. Germline CDR1 and CDR2: MNHNY and SVGAGI (reference sequence). J gave up 7 bases and V 7 bases, and 7 bases lay outside the gene matches. CDR3 region: CASTPGLAGRNEQFF. The CDR3 region has the DNA TGTGCCAGCACCCCGGGACTAGCGGGACGGAATGAGCAGTTCTTC.

This clone was seen a handful of times. The V gene is TRBV4-1, the J gene TRBJ1-3; tentative D call: TRBD1 (6 bases). Germline CDR1 reads MGHRA; CDR2 reads YSYEKL. The CDR3 is 15 residues long. Trimming left V 3 bases short and J 2 bases short, with 11 bases between. The CDR3 DNA follows: TGCGCCAGCAGCCACCGAACAGGGACTGGAAACACCATATATTTT. It yields the protein CASSHRTGTGNTIYF.

There are a few counts of this clone. The chain carries TRBV28 and TRBJ1-2; D unclear. Deletions cut 5 bases from V and 3 bases from J, with 16 bases between. The CDR3 has 15 amino acids. CDR1 is MDHEN and CDR2 is SYDVKM in the germline V gene. The CDR3 here is CASSPPQTSDYGYTF. The CDR3 nucleotides are TGTGCCAGCAGTCCCCCCCAAACTTCGGACTATGGCTACACCTTC.

The chain uses TRBV7-2 and TRBJ2-1; 9 positions agree with TRBD2. This CDR3 is 15 amino acids long. The V gene's germline CDR1 is SGHTA and CDR2 FQGNSA. J was trimmed by 9 bases and V by 5 bases; bases with no gene match: 11. The CDR3 DNA reads TGTGCCAGCAGCCGTCGCAGCGGGGGGCTCAGTGAGCAGTTCTTC. Its protein product is CASSRRSGGLSEQFF.

The rearrangement joins TRBV15 to TRBJ2-7, with a possible D match to TRBD2 (7 bases). V lost 3 bases to trimming and J lost 5 bases, with 20 bases between them. This CDR3 region has 16 residues. From germline, CDR1 is LNHNV and CDR2 YYDKDF (reference sequence). The chain's CDR3 is CATSSPSRGGGDEQYF. CDR3 DNA: TGTGCCACCAGCAGTCCCTCGAGAGGGGGAGGGGACGAGCAGTACTTC.

This chain uses TRBV4-2 with TRBJ1-2, with 7 bases aligning to TRBD1. After removal of 4 bases from V and 4 bases from J, the junction contained 9 bases not matched to a gene. Germline CDR1 LGHNA, CDR2 YNFKEQ. The CDR3 sequence is 15 residues long. Here the CDR3 DNA reads TGTGCCAGCAGCCCCCGTTCACAGGGGACCTATGGCTACACCTTC. Protein: CASSPRSQGTYGYTF.

A few counts support this clone. The chain has TRBV6-1 and TRBJ1-5; D perhaps matches TRBD1 (5 bases). V lost 3 bases, J lost 7 bases, and 10 bases lay in between. This CDR3 spans 13 amino acids. Germline V gene data show CDR1 as MNHNS and CDR2 as SASEGT. The CDR3: CASSDGGGQPQHF. The CDR3, as DNA: TGTGCCAGCAGTGATGGCGGGGGACAGCCCCAGCATTTT.

The sample holds one count of this clone. This chain links TRBV19 with TRBJ2-7, with D possibly matching TRBD1 (6 bases). The CDR3 is 14 amino acids. With 6 bases removed from V and 2 bases from J, the gap between germline ends came to 14 bases. The germline CDR1 and CDR2 sequences are LNHDA and SQIVND (reference sequence). The CDR3 bases are TGTGCCAGTAGGGAGACAGGTTCTACCTACGAGCAGTACTTC. It translates to CASRETGSTYEQYF.

The chain has TRBV5-1 and TRBJ2-7, with a weak D call TRBD2 (6 bases). The CDR3 is made up of 15 amino acids. Germline CDR1 reads SGHRS; CDR2 reads YFSETQ. V gave up 1 base and J gave up 1 base, with 12 bases separating them. The CDR3 region is CASSLTGAASYEQYF. The CDR3 DNA follows: TGCGCCAGCAGCTTGACGGGAGCGGCGTCCTACGAGCAGTACTTC.

This clone has only one observation. This chain connects TRBV29-1 to TRBJ1-2; maybe TRBD1 (6 bases). The germline CDR1 and CDR2 sequences are SQVTM and ANQGSEA. The CDR3 extends over 14 amino acids. Trimming took off 7 bases at V and 8 bases at J, with 23 bases between the two ends. The CDR3 reads CSAARVTGPGGYTF. The CDR3 DNA sequence: TGCAGCGCTGCGCGGGTAACAGGGCCTGGGGGCTACACCTTC.

This clone is a singleton in its sample. This sequence joins TRBV2 and TRBJ2-7; 9 nucleotides agree with TRBD1. This CDR3 is 18 amino acids long. Losses at the gene ends were 8 bases for V and 3 bases for J; bases not matched to a gene: 20. Germline CDR1 reads SNHLY; CDR2 reads FYNNEI. CDR3: CASLKIDRPGQGGYEQYF. The CDR3 nucleotides read TGTGCCAGCCTAAAAATAGACCGACCGGGACAGGGAGGCTACGAGCAGTACTTC.

This chain connects TRBV4-2 to TRBJ2-3; 11 bases fit TRBD2. Germline-derived CDR1 and CDR2 are LGHNA and YNFKEQ. V trimming: 2 bases; J trimming: 2 bases; junction bases outside the gene matches: 9. The CDR3 length is 18 residues. The CDR3 loop is CASSQPSGGSISTDTQYF. The CDR3 nucleotides are TGTGCCAGCAGCCAACCTAGCGGGGGGTCCATCTCCACAGATACGCAGTATTTT.